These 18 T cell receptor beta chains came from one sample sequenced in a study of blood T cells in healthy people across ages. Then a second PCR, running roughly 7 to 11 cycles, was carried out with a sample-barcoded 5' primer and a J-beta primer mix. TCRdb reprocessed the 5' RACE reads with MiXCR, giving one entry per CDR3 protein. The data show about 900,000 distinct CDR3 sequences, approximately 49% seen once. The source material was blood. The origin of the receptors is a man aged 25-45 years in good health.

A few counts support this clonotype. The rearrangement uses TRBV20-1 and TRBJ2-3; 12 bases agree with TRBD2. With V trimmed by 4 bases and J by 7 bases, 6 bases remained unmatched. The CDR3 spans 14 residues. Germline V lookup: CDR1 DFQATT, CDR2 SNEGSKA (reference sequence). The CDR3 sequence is CSAKTSGGLNTQYF. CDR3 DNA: TGCAGTGCTAAGACTAGCGGGGGTTTGAATACGCAGTATTTT.

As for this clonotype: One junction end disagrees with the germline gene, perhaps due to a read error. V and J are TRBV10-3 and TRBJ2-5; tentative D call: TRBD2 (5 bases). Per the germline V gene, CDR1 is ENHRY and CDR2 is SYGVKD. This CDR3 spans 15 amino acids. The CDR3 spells CATSESGSSGETQYF. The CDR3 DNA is TGTGCCACCAGTGAGTCAGGCAGTTCGGGGGAGACCCAGTACTTC.

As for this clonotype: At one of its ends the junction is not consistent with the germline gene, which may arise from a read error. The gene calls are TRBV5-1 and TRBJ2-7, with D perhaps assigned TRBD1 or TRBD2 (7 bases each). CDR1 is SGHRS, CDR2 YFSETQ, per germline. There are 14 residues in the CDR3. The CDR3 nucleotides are TGTGCCAGCAGCTTAGGGCAGGGGGGGAACGAGCAGTACTTC. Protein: CASSLGQGGNEQYF.

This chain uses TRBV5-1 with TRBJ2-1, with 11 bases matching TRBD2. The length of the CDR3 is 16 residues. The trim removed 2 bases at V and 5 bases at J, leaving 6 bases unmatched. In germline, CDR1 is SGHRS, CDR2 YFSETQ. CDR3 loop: CASSFSTGLADNEQFF. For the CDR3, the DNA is TGCGCCAGCAGCTTCTCAACGGGACTAGCGGACAATGAGCAGTTCTTC.

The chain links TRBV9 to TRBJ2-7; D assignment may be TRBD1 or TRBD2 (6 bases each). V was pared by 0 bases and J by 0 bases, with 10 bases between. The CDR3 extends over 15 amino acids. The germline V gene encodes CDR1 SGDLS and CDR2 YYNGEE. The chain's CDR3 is CASSVEGGPSYEQYF. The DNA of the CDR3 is TGTGCCAGCAGCGTAGAGGGGGGCCCCTCCTACGAGCAGTACTTC.

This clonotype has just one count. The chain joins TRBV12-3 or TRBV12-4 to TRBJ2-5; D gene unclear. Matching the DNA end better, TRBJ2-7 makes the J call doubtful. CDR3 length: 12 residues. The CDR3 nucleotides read TGTGCCAGCAGTTTGTTGAGTCACGAGCAGTACTTC. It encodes CASSLLSHEQYF.

The DNA for the CDR3 is TGCGCCAGCAGCCAAGGCCGTACGCCGAACACCGGGGAGCTGTTTTTT. This codes for CASSQGRTPNTGELFF. This chain uses TRBV4-1 with TRBJ2-2; unclear D gene. The length of the CDR3 is 16 residues. Trimming removed 1 base from V and 0 bases from J, with 9 bases in between. The germline CDR1 and CDR2 sequences are MGHRA and YSYEKL.

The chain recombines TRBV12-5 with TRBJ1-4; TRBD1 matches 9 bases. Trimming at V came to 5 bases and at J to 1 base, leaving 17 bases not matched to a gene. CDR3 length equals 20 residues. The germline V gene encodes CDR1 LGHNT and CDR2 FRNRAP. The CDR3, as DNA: TGTGCTAGTGGTCCCTCTCCCGGGACAGGGTTTTTTAAAACTAATGAAAAACTGTTTTTT. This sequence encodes CASGPSPGTGFFKTNEKLFF.

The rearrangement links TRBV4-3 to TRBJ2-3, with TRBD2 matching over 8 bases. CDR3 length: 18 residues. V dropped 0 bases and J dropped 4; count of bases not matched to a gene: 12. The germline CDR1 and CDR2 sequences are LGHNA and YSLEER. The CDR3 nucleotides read TGCGCCAGCAGCCAAGATTGGTGGGCGGGGGGTTCTGCAGATACGCAGTATTTT. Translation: CASSQDWWAGGSADTQYF.

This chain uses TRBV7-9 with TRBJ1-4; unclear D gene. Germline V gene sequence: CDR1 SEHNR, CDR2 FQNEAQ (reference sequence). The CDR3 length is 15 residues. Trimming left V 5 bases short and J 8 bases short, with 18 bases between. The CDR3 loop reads CASSQMSPGREKLFF. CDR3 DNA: TGTGCCAGCAGCCAAATGTCACCCGGGAGGGAAAAACTGTTTTTT.

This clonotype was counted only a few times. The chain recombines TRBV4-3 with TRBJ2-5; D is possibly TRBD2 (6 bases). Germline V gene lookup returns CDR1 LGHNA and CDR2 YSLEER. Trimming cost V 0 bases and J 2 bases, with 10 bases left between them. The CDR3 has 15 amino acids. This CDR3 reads CASSQDTGGQETQYF. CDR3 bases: TGCGCCAGCAGCCAAGATACCGGGGGACAAGAGACCCAGTACTTC.

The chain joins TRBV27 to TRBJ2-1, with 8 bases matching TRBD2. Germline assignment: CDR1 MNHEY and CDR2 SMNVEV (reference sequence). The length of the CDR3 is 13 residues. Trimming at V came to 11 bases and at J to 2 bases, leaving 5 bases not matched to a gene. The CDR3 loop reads CARGGAAYNEQFF. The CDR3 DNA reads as TGTGCCCGGGGGGGGGCCGCCTACAATGAGCAGTTCTTC.

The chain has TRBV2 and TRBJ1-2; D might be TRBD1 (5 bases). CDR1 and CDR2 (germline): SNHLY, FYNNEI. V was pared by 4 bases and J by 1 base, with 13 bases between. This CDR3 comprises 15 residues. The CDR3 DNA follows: TGTGCCAGCAGTGGACAGTTAACGGATAACTATGGCTACACCTTC. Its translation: CASSGQLTDNYGYTF. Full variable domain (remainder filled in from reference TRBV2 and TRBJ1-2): EPEVTQTPSHQVTQMGQEVILRCVPISNHLYFYWYRQILGQKVEFLVSFYNNEISEKSEIFDDQFSVERPDGSNFTLKIRSTKLEDSAMYFCASSGQLTDNYGYTFGSGTRLTVV.

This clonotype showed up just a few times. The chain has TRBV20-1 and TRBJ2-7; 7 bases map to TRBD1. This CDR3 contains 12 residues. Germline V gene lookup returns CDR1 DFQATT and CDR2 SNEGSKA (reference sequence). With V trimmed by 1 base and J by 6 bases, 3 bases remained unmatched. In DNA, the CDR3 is TGCAGTGCTAGAGTTCCAGGGGGCGAGCAGTACTTC. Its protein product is CSARVPGGEQYF.

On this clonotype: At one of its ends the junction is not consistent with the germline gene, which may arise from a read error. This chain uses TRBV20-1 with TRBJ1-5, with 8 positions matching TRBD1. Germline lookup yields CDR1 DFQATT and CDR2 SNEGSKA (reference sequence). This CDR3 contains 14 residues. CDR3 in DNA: TGCAGTGCTATGGACAGGGCGAGCAATCAGCTCCAGCATTTT. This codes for CSAMDRASNQLQHF.

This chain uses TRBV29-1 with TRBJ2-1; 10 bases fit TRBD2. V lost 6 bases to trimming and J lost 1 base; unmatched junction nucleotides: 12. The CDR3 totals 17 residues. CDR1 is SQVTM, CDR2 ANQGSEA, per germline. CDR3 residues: CSVPLAGEGRSYNEQFF. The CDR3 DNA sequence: TGCAGCGTCCCTCTAGCGGGGGAAGGGAGATCCTACAATGAGCAGTTCTTC.

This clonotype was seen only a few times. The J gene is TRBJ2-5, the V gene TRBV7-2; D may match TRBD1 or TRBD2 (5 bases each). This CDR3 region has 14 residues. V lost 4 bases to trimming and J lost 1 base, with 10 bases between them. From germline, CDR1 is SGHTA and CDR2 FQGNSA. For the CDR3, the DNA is TGTGCCAGCAGCTCCCGGGGCTTCCAAGAGACCCAGTACTTC. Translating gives CASSSRGFQETQYF.

CDR3 bases: TGTGCCAGCAGTGAAGAAGGGGGTCTTAAGCCCCTCGAGCAGTACTTC. It yields the protein CASSEEGGLKPLEQYF. The chain recombines TRBV27 with TRBJ2-4, with D tentatively TRBD1 (6 bases). TRBJ2-7 matches the DNA end more closely, so the J call is doubtful. The CDR3 length is 16 residues. In germline, CDR1 is MNHEY, CDR2 SMNVEV (reference sequence).